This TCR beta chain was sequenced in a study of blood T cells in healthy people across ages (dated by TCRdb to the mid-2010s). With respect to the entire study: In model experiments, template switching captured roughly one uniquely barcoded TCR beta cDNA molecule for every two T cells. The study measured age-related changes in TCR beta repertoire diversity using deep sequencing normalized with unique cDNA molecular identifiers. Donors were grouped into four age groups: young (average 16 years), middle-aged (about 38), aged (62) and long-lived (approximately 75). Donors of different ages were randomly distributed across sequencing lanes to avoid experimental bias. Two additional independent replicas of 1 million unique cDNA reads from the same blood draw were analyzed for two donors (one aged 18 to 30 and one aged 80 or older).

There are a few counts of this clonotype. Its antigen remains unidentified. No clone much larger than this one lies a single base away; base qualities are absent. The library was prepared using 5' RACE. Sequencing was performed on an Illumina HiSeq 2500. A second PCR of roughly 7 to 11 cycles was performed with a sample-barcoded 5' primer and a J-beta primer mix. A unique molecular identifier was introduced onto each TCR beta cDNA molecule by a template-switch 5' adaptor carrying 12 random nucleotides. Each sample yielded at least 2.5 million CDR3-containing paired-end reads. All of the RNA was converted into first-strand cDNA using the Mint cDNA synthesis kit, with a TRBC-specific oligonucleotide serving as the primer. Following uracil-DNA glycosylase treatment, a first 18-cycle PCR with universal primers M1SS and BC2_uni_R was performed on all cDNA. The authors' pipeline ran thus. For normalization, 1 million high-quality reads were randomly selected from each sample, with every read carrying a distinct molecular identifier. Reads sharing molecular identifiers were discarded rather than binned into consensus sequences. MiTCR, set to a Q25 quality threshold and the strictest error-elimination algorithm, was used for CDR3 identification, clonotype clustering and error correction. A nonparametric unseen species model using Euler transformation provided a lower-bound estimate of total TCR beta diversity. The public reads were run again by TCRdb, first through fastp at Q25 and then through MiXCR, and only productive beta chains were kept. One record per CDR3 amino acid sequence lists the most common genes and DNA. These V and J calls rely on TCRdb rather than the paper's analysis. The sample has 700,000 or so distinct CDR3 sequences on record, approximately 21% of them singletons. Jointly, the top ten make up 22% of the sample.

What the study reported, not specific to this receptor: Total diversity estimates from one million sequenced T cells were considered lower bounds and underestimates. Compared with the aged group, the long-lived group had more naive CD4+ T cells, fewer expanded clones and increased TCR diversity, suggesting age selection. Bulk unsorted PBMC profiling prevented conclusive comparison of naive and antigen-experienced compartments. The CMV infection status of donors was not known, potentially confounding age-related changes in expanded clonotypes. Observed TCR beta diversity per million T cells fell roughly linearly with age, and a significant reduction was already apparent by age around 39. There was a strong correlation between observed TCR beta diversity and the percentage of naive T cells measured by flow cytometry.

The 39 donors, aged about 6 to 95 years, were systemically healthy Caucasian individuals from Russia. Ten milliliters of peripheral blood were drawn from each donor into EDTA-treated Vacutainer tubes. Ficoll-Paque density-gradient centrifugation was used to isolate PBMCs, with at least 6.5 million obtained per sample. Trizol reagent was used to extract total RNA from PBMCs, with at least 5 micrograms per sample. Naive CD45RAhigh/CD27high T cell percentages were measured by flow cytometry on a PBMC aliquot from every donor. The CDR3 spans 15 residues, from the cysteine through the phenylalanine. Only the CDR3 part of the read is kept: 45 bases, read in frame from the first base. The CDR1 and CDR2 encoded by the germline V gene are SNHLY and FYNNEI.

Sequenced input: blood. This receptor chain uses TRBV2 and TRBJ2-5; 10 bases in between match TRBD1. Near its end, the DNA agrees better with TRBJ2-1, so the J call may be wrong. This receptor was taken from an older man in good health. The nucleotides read TGTGCCAGCATCCCAGACAGGGGGCGTATCAATGAGCAGTTCTTC. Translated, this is CASIPDRGRINEQFF.